Detailed here is one T cell receptor beta chain. Its antigen is still unknown. The germline gene is not matched at one end of the junction; a read error may be the cause. This sample stems from a study of OX40 agonist ivuxolimab in advanced cancers. With regard to the full study: Ivuxolimab, which targeted the costimulatory receptor OX40 (CD134), was an agonistic, fully human IgG2 monoclonal antibody. In the dose-escalation cohort, approximately 80% of patients were male, and the mean age was 60 years with a range of about 20 to 90. Peripheral TCRbeta sequencing was intended to test whether TCR sequence diversity was altered and clonal T-cell expansion was caused by ivuxolimab. Prior anti-PD-1, anti-PD-L1 or anti-CTLA-4 therapy was permitted, and 40% of dose-escalation patients had received checkpoint inhibitors. Intravenous ivuxolimab was administered to patients every 2 weeks at six dose levels: 0.01, 0.1, 0.3, 1.5, 3 and 10 mg/kg. Partial responses were achieved by three dose-escalation patients, of whom one had hepatocellular carcinoma and two had cutaneous melanoma. The monotherapy dose-escalation portion (N ≈ 52 patients) of the phase I ivuxolimab trial is reported in the paper. Of the roughly 51 patients in dose escalation, some 20 had hepatocellular carcinoma, about 15 had melanoma, 9 had renal cell carcinoma and 9 had head and neck cancer.

General findings and caveats noted by the study authors: In partial responders in the 0.1-3.0 mg/kg groups, normalized peripheral clonal expansion was found to be among the lowest, especially among CD8+ T cells. On average, CD8+ T cells showed more expanded clones than CD4+ T cells after ivuxolimab. At doses of 0.1 to 3.0 mg/kg, clonal expansion of both CD4+ and CD8+ blood T cells was observed from baseline to week 6. Which antigens the clonally expanded peripheral T cells were specific for was not determined. Low levels of normalized T-cell clonal expansion were also shown by some nonresponding patients.

Genomic DNA was isolated from the sorted cells so that the TCRbeta CDR3 region could be sequenced. The immunoSEQ Assay was used to sequence the TCRbeta CDR3 regions. As stored in TCRdb, this immuneACCESS dataset retains in-frame rearrangements with V and J assigned. A fraction of the clones does not appear; measured against another copy, unresolved V genes explain less than half of the discrepancy, and the remainder lacks a known reason. The sample profile shows about 39,000 clones; 80% to 95% of them were found once. In total, the top ten clones hold about 20% of the sample. The germline V gene encodes CDR1 MDHEN and CDR2 SYDVKM. Counted from cysteine to phenylalanine, this CDR3 has 11 amino acids. Here the CDR3 DNA is all that survives: 33 bases in frame from base 1. Patients with autoimmune disease history or receiving systemic immunosuppression were excluded from the trial. In every dose cohort, peripheral blood was drawn for TCR sequencing at baseline, cycle 4 day 1, and cycle 7 day 1. The samples were taken from a phase I, first-in-human, multicenter, open-label dose-escalation trial of ivuxolimab. The trial enrolled adults with locally advanced or metastatic head and neck squamous cell, hepatocellular, melanoma or renal cell carcinoma. Before TCR sequencing, CD4+ and CD8+ T cells were separately sorted from peripheral blood.

The specimen was CD4+ or CD8+ T cells sorted from blood, collected in a trial of the OX40 agonist ivuxolimab. The sequence links TRBV28 to TRBJ2-5, with TRBD1 tentatively as D gene (6 bases match). The source is an adult with an advanced solid tumor such as melanoma, head and neck, liver or kidney cancer. The CDR3: CASSLGGGADF. Read as DNA, the sequence is TGTGCCAGCAGTCTAGGGGGTGGGGCAGACTTC.